A selection of T cell receptor beta chains follows, all from one sample in a study of read filtering for tumor transcriptome and immune sequencing. MiXCR, run by TCRdb on the reads, gives a single entry per CDR3 protein. The table includes 25,000 or so distinct CDR3 sequences, 20% detected once. Sequences were obtained from a population of CD138-negative cells sorted from bone marrow. All receptors come from a donor at least 40 years old with multiple myeloma. CDR3s include the opening cysteine and the closing phenylalanine or tryptophan. Fields, in order: V gene, J gene, D gene, clone size, CDR3 protein, CDR3 DNA. A D gene is named only where the DNA matches it firmly. Only part of the rows carry a size: once, few, many, or a class if the clone is expanded.

>TRBV10-2|TRBJ1-5|.|.
CVSSGSNPRNQPQHF
TGCGTCAGCAGTGGGTCGAATCCCCGTAATCAGCCCCAGCATTTT
>TRBV5-1|TRBJ2-5|TRBD1|many
CASSLAPQDRGETQYF
TGCGCCAGCAGCTTGGCACCGCAGGACAGGGGGGAGACCCAGTACTTC
>TRBV4-1|TRBJ2-3|.|few
CASNQGRLTDTQYF
TGCGCCAGCAACCAGGGGCGGCTCACAGATACGCAGTATTTT
>TRBV29-1|TRBJ1-4|.|many
CSVGTYNEKLFF
TGCAGCGTTGGGACTTATAATGAAAAACTGTTTTTT
>TRBV12-3/TRBV12-4|TRBJ1-2|TRBD1|many
CASSLRGRPGLYGYTF
TGTGCCAGCAGTCTGAGGGGGCGGCCGGGCCTCTATGGCTACACCTTC
>TRBV6-1|TRBJ2-3|.|many
CASSTDATDTQYF
TGTGCCAGCAGTACGGACGCCACAGATACGCAGTATTTT
>TRBV29-1|TRBJ2-3|TRBD2|many
CSVGGLAGVQDTQYF
TGCAGCGTGGGGGGACTAGCGGGAGTACAGGATACGCAGTATTTT
>TRBV6-1|TRBJ1-5|.|many
CASSENGLSNQPQHF
TGTGCCAGCAGTGAAAATGGCTTAAGCAATCAGCCCCAGCATTTT
>TRBV20-1|TRBJ2-1|.|many
CSGLAASEQFF
TGCAGTGGGCTAGCCGCTAGTGAGCAGTTCTTC
>TRBV27|TRBJ2-7|.|many
CASSLEGTAYEQYF
TGTGCCAGCAGTTTAGAAGGAACTGCCTACGAGCAGTACTTC
>TRBV11-1|TRBJ2-3|.|many
CASSATQGLTDTQYF
TGTGCCAGCAGCGCGACCCAGGGACTCACAGATACGCAGTATTTT
>TRBV7-2|TRBJ2-1|.|many
CASSPRLVAPYNEQFF
TGTGCCAGCAGCCCCAGACTAGTCGCTCCCTACAATGAGCAGTTCTTC
>TRBV5-1|TRBJ2-5|.|many
CASSFILQETQYF
TGCGCCAGCAGCTTCATCCTCCAAGAGACCCAGTACTTC
>TRBV27|TRBJ2-7|TRBD2|few
CASSQRTSGVNEQYF
TGTGCCAGCAGTCAAAGGACTAGCGGGGTTAACGAGCAGTACTTC
>TRBV5-1|TRBJ2-5|TRBD2|many
CASSLAARGVQETQYF
TGCGCCAGCAGCTTGGCCGCGCGGGGGGTACAAGAGACCCAGTACTTC
>TRBV7-6|TRBJ2-3|TRBD2|many
CASSLEAGTDTQYF
TGTGCCAGCAGCTTAGAAGCGGGGACAGATACGCAGTATTTT
>TRBV12-3/TRBV12-4|TRBJ2-1|.|.
CASSSNSFYEQFF
TGTGCCAGCAGTTCGAACAGCTTCTACGAGCAGTTCTTC
>TRBV6-5|TRBJ1-5|.|many
CASSYRVGNQPQHF
TGTGCCAGCAGTTACAGGGTTGGGAATCAGCCCCAGCATTTT
>TRBV20-1|TRBJ2-7|.|many
CSASVRGRIYEQYF
TGCAGTGCTAGCGTTCGGGGGAGAATATACGAGCAGTACTTC
>TRBV20-1|TRBJ2-7|.|few
CSAREDGNEQYF
TGCAGTGCTAGAGAGGACGGAAACGAGCAGTACTTC
>TRBV29-1|TRBJ2-7|.|few
CSVELSYEQYF
TGCAGCGTTGAACTTTCCTACGAGCAGTACTTC
>TRBV29-1|TRBJ2-1|TRBD2|many
CTGSAGVPYNEQFF
TGCACCGGCTCAGCGGGAGTGCCGTACAATGAGCAGTTCTTC
>TRBV24-1|TRBJ2-3|TRBD1|many
CATSDRTGKNTDTQYF
TGTGCCACCAGTGATCGGACAGGAAAAAACACAGATACGCAGTATTTT
>TRBV20-1|TRBJ2-3|TRBD2|.
CSATGTSGVEDTQYF
TGCAGTGCGACCGGGACTAGCGGGGTAGAAGATACGCAGTATTTT
>TRBV7-8|TRBJ2-7|.|many
CASSPGTPRYEQYF
TGTGCCAGCAGTCCGGGGACCCCCCGGTACGAGCAGTACTTC
>TRBV14|TRBJ2-1|.|many
CASSRLGGISYNEQFF
TGTGCCAGCAGCCGCCTTGGTGGGATCTCCTACAATGAGCAGTTCTTC
>TRBV28|TRBJ1-2|TRBD1|.
CDSSFTGQDSYGYTF
TGTGATAGCAGTTTTACGGGACAGGATTCCTATGGCTACACCTTC
>TRBV18|TRBJ2-1|TRBD2|many
CASSPRTSGFSYNEQFF
TGTGCCAGCTCACCGCGGACTAGCGGGTTCTCCTACAATGAGCAGTTCTTC
>TRBV11-2|TRBJ2-2|TRBD2|many
CASSLSPRTSGTYANTGELFF
TGTGCCAGCAGCTTATCCCCTAGGACTAGCGGGACTTACGCGAACACCGGGGAGCTGTTTTTT
>TRBV5-6|TRBJ2-7|TRBD1|many
CASSWTGKEQYF
TGTGCCAGCAGCTGGACAGGGAAGGAGCAGTACTTC
>TRBV29-1|TRBJ2-7|TRBD1|many
CSVPRTGTYEQYF
TGCAGCGTTCCCCGGACAGGGACCTACGAGCAGTACTTC
>TRBV2|TRBJ2-7|.|.
CASGPGDKEQYF
TGTGCCAGCGGCCCCGGGGATAAGGAGCAGTACTTC
>TRBV7-7|TRBJ2-3|.|many
CASSLRMEDTQYF
TGTGCTAGCAGCTTAAGGATGGAAGATACGCAGTATTTT
>TRBV9|TRBJ2-7|TRBD2|many
CASSGGAVFSGTGAYEQYF
TGTGCCAGCAGCGGGGGGGCGGTGTTTAGCGGGACCGGAGCCTACGAGCAGTACTTC
>TRBV6-1|TRBJ2-6|TRBD1|many
CASNDRAGANVLTF
TGTGCCAGCAATGACAGGGCTGGGGCCAACGTCCTGACTTTC
>TRBV7-9|TRBJ2-6|TRBD1|.
CASSGQGDKANVLTF
TGTGCCAGCAGCGGACAGGGGGATAAGGCCAACGTCCTGACTTTC
>TRBV29-1|TRBJ2-1|.|medium-sized
CSTPDIYNEQFF
TGCAGCACCCCAGACATCTACAATGAGCAGTTCTTC
>TRBV7-9|TRBJ2-1|TRBD2|many
CASSLVGAGGPPNEQFF
TGTGCCAGCAGCTTAGTGGGGGCGGGAGGGCCCCCCAATGAGCAGTTCTTC
>TRBV7-9|TRBJ1-1|.|.
CASSLQAGTEAFF
TGTGCCAGCAGCTTGCAGGCCGGCACTGAAGCTTTCTTT
>TRBV28|TRBJ2-2|TRBD2|many
CASRLAGSYSGELFF
TGTGCCAGCAGGCTAGCGGGAAGTTACTCCGGGGAGCTGTTTTTT
>TRBV6-6|TRBJ2-7|.|many
CASSTGTGAYEQYF
TGTGCCAGCAGTACCGGGACTGGAGCCTACGAGCAGTACTTC
>TRBV5-1|TRBJ2-1|TRBD2|medium-sized
CASSLMGLAGTNEQFF
TGCGCCAGCAGTTTGATGGGACTAGCGGGAACCAATGAGCAGTTCTTC
>TRBV27|TRBJ2-1|TRBD2|many
CASSLRRGGRNEQFF
TGTGCCAGCAGTCTCCGACGGGGGGGGCGTAATGAGCAGTTCTTC